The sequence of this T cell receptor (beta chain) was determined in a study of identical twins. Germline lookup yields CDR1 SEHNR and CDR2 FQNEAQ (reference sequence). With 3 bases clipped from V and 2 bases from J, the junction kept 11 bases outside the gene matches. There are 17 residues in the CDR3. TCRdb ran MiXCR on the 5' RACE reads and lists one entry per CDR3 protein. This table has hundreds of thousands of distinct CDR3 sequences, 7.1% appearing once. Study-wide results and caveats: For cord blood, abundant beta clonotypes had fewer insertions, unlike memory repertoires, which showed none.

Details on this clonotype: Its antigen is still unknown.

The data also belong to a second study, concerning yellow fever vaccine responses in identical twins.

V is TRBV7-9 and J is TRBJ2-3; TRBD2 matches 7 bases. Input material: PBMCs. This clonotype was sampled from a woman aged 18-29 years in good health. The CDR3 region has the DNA TGTGCCAGCAGCTTGCCCGACGCGGGGGAGATCACAGATACGCAGTATTTT. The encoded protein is CASSLPDAGEITDTQYF.